These T cell receptor beta chains were read from a single sample in a study of blood T cell repertoires in COVID-19. Assay used: immunoSEQ multiplex PCR; TCRdb lists only in-frame clones, some missing. This sample has 250,000 to 350,000 clones, with 70% to 85% found just once. Source material: peripheral blood. The receptors stem from a human donor with COVID-19, enrolled during active disease. The donor label of this sample is uncertain. CDR3s include the opening cysteine and the closing phenylalanine or tryptophan. D genes are given only for firm matches. A clone size is listed for some rows: how often the clone was seen (once, few, many), or a class if it is expanded.

J gene	clone size	V gene	D gene	CDR3 DNA	CDR3 protein
TRBJ2-1	once	TRBV27	TRBD1	TGTGCCAGCAGTCCATACAGGGGCGTCTACAATGAGCAGTTCTTC	CASSPYRGVYNEQFF
TRBJ2-2	-	TRBV6-5	-	TGTGCGACTTCTGGCAGGGGCGCAAACACCGGGGAGCTGTTTTTT	CATSGRGANTGELFF
TRBJ2-1	-	TRBV5-1	TRBD2	TGCGCCAGCAGCACCGCTAGCGGGAGGGACAATGAGCAGTTCTTC	CASSTASGRDNEQFF
TRBJ2-7	-	TRBV4-2	TRBD2	TGTGCCAGCAGCCCCTTAGCCGGCCCCGGACTAGCAAACTACGAGCAGTACTTC	CASSPLAGPGLANYEQYF
TRBJ1-4	-	TRBV7-8	-	TGTGCCAGCACCAACACGGTTCGGGGATCGTCTTTGGAAAAACTGTTTTTT	CASTNTVRGSSLEKLFF
TRBJ2-3	-	TRBV7-7	TRBD2	TGTGCTAGCGGGCAGGGCCTAGGGACAGATACGCAGTATTTT	CASGQGLGTDTQYF
TRBJ2-1	-	TRBV28	TRBD2	TGTGCCAGCAGTCCACCTAGCGGGGGAGGGGTCTACAATGAGCAGTTCTTC	CASSPPSGGGVYNEQFF
TRBJ1-2	-	TRBV29-1	TRBD1	TGCAGCGTTGAGGTTTCCAGGGGGAGCTATGGCTACACCTTC	CSVEVSRGSYGYTF
TRBJ2-2	-	TRBV11-2	-	TGTGCCAGCAGCTTATGGGCACCAACCACGAACACCGGGGAGCTGTTTTTT	CASSLWAPTTNTGELFF
TRBJ1-6	-	TRBV30	-	TGTGCCTGGAGTATCAACAGTGCCTCCTATAATTCACCCCTCCACTTT	CAWSINSASYNSPLHF
TRBJ1-1	few	TRBV28	-	TGTGCCAGCCCCTCTAATCGGGGGGACACTGAAGCTTTCTTT	CASPSNRGDTEAFF
TRBJ1-3	once	TRBV2	-	TGTGCCAGCACTCCCAGTGGAAACACCATATATTTT	CASTPSGNTIYF
TRBJ1-1	-	TRBV18	TRBD1	TGTGCCAGCTCACCGGGTCCGGGACAGGGGGTCTCGAACACTGAAGCTTTCTTT	CASSPGPGQGVSNTEAFF
TRBJ2-2	-	TRBV6-1	-	TGTGCCAGCAGTGACGGGGGAGGTGGGAACACCGGGGAGCTGTTTTTT	CASSDGGGGNTGELFF
TRBJ2-1	-	TRBV15	TRBD2	TGTGCCACCAGCAGAACCCTAGCGGGATCCTACAATGAGCAGTTCTTC	CATSRTLAGSYNEQFF
TRBJ1-1	-	TRBV28	TRBD1	TGTGCCAGCACCAATCCCTCCACAGGGGTAGCTGAAGCTTTCTTT	CASTNPSTGVAEAFF
TRBJ2-3	-	TRBV28	TRBD2	TGTGCCAGCAGTTGGGGACTAGCGGTGAGGGGCACAGATACGCAGTATTTT	CASSWGLAVRGTDTQYF
TRBJ1-2	-	TRBV7-2	-	TGTGCCAGCAGTCAGGGAGGCGAGGCCGGCTATGGCTACACCTTC	CASSQGGEAGYGYTF
TRBJ2-1	-	TRBV21-1	-	TGTGCCAGCAGCAATGCCTCCAAAGGGGATGAGCAGTTCTTC	CASSNASKGDEQFF
TRBJ2-5	-	TRBV11-2	-	TGTGCCAGCAGCTTAGGTGGGGGGTCCGGAGAGACCCAGTACTTC	CASSLGGGSGETQYF
TRBJ2-5	-	TRBV5-4	TRBD2	TGTGCCAGCAGCCCGGGACTAGCGGGAGAAACCCAGTACTTC	CASSPGLAGETQYF
TRBJ2-1	-	TRBV5-1	TRBD2	TGCGCCAGCAGCGAGGGACTAGCGGGAGGGGTCGATCTTGGGCAGTTCTTC	CASSEGLAGGVDLGQFF
TRBJ2-3	-	TRBV6-2/TRBV6-3	TRBD2	TGTGCCAGCAGCCCAGGACTAGCGGGAATCACAGATACGCAGTATTTT	CASSPGLAGITDTQYF
TRBJ2-3	-	TRBV3-1/TRBV3-2	-	TGTGCCAGCAGCCAAGTCGGCACAGATACGCAGTATTTT	CASSQVGTDTQYF
TRBJ2-3	few	TRBV7-8	TRBD2	TGTGCCAGCAGCTTAGTGGCGGGGGGTAGCACAGATACGCAGTATTTT	CASSLVAGGSTDTQYF
TRBJ2-1	-	TRBV7-3	-	TGTGCCAGCAGCCAGCTACCTAGCTATGAGCAGTTCTTC	CASSQLPSYEQFF
TRBJ1-4	-	TRBV18	TRBD1	TGTGCCAGCTCACCATCAGGGGGAACTAATGAAAAACTGTTTTTT	CASSPSGGTNEKLFF
TRBJ1-2	once	TRBV19	-	TGTGCCAGTAGCCCCGGGACAAGCAATGACTATGGCTACACCTTC	CASSPGTSNDYGYTF
TRBJ2-7	once	TRBV28	TRBD1	TGTGCCAGCGCGGGACAGGGCAACGAGCAGTACTTC	CASAGQGNEQYF
TRBJ1-2	-	TRBV6-5	-	TGTGCCAGCACCCAGGCACAGGGATGGGGCTACACCTTC	CASTQAQGWGYTF
TRBJ2-1	once	TRBV4-2	TRBD2	TGTGCCAGCAGCCAAGATCCCGGGGGTAGCGGGAGAATAGAGCAGTTCTTC	CASSQDPGGSGRIEQFF
TRBJ1-2	-	TRBV2	-	TGTGCCAGCAGAGTCGGACTTTATGGCTACACCTTC	CASRVGLYGYTF
TRBJ2-7	-	TRBV5-3	TRBD2	TGTGCCAGAAGCGGGGGTTATGCGGGAGGGCCGGCCTACGAGCAGTACTTC	CARSGGYAGGPAYEQYF
TRBJ2-4	-	TRBV5-1	-	TGCGCCAGCAGCCCGACAGACTTAGCCAAAAACATTCAGTACTTC	CASSPTDLAKNIQYF
TRBJ2-7	-	TRBV6-2/TRBV6-3	TRBD1	TGTGCCAGCAGTTCCGGTCAGGGGGTCAAGAACGAGCAGTACTTC	CASSSGQGVKNEQYF
TRBJ2-1	-	TRBV27	TRBD2	TGTGCCAGCAGTTTACGAGGGAGGGCCTGGGCGAATGAGCAGTTCTTC	CASSLRGRAWANEQFF
TRBJ1-5	-	TRBV6-1	TRBD1	TGTGCCAGCAGTGAATCCGGGACAGGCTCTTATCAGCCCCAGCATTTT	CASSESGTGSYQPQHF
TRBJ2-3	few	TRBV19	TRBD2	TGTGCCAGTAGTAAATCTTCTAGCGGACCTAGCACAGATACGCAGTATTTT	CASSKSSSGPSTDTQYF
TRBJ2-2	-	TRBV5-1	TRBD1	TGCGCCAGCACCAAAGACAGGGGTGGCGGGGAGCTGTTTTTT	CASTKDRGGGELFF
TRBJ2-1	-	TRBV12-3/TRBV12-4	-	TGTGCCAGCAGTTTGGAGACCAATGAGCAGTTCTTC	CASSLETNEQFF
TRBJ2-1	-	TRBV3-1/TRBV3-2	-	TGTGCCAGCAGCCAGGTTCGGGGGGCGGTGCAGTTCTTC	CASSQVRGAVQFF
TRBJ1-5	-	TRBV9	-	TGTGCCAGCACCCGGGGAGATAGCAATCAGCCCCAGCATTTT	CASTRGDSNQPQHF
TRBJ1-2	-	TRBV9	TRBD1	TGTGCCAGCAGCGTAGGGGGGACAGGGAACTATGGCTACACCTTC	CASSVGGTGNYGYTF
TRBJ2-7	-	TRBV7-9	TRBD1	TGTGCCAGCAGCTCCCTGACAGGGGATTCCTACGAGCAGTACTTC	CASSSLTGDSYEQYF